Listed below are T cell receptor beta chains from one sample, sequenced in a study of T-cell memory formation after mild COVID-19. TCRdb recomputed calls from the 5' RACE reads with MiXCR, one row per CDR3 protein. Among 550,000 to 700,000 distinct CDR3 sequences listed, around 16% were seen once. The sample consisted of PBMCs or a T cell subset sorted from them (not recorded which). These receptors were collected from an adult woman who had mild COVID-19 (a few samples of this study predate the infection). Cell type and time point are not known. Both conserved end residues are part of each CDR3. D genes are given only for firm matches. Not all rows give a size; the values are once, few, many and, for expanded clones, a class.

D	J	V	size	CDR3	DNA
TRBD1	TRBJ1-1	TRBV27	few	CASSFGRGQTTEAFF	TGTGCCAGCAGTTTCGGCAGGGGGCAGACGACTGAAGCTTTCTTT
NA	TRBJ2-5	TRBV30	NA	CAWSSGSAETQYF	TGTGCCTGGAGTTCCGGCTCGGCAGAGACCCAGTACTTC
NA	TRBJ2-2	TRBV4-1	few	CASSRLVRTENTGELFF	TGCGCCAGCAGCCGGCTCGTCCGGACAGAGAACACCGGGGAGCTGTTTTTT
NA	TRBJ2-7	TRBV5-1	NA	CASSIQRAGVEQYF	TGCGCCAGCAGCATTCAGAGGGCAGGGGTCGAGCAGTACTTC
NA	TRBJ2-7	TRBV21-1	few	CASSKGRPVSSYEQYF	TGTGCCAGCAGCAAAGGCAGGCCCGTGAGCTCCTACGAGCAGTACTTC
TRBD1	TRBJ2-5	TRBV7-9	few	CASSFDRVQETQYF	TGTGCCAGCAGCTTCGACAGGGTACAAGAGACCCAGTACTTC
NA	TRBJ2-1	TRBV29-1	few	CSVLLLGGKGEQFF	TGCAGCGTTCTCCTCCTAGGGGGGAAGGGTGAGCAGTTCTTC
NA	TRBJ2-5	TRBV2	few	CASSAAEETQYF	TGTGCCAGCAGTGCTGCGGAGGAGACCCAGTACTTC
NA	TRBJ1-1	TRBV30	NA	CAWRSGTPNTEAFF	TGTGCCTGGAGAAGCGGGACACCGAACACTGAAGCTTTCTTT
TRBD2	TRBJ2-3	TRBV7-9	NA	CASSLPTSGDTDTQYF	TGTGCCAGCAGCCTACCGACTAGCGGGGACACAGATACGCAGTATTTT
TRBD1	TRBJ2-7	TRBV3-1	NA	CASSLRGQGPYEQYF	TGTGCCAGCAGCCTAAGAGGACAGGGTCCCTACGAGCAGTACTTC
NA	TRBJ2-3	TRBV9	NA	CASSARVFLTDTQYF	TGTGCCAGCAGCGCGCGGGTTTTCCTCACAGATACGCAGTATTTT
TRBD1	TRBJ1-5	TRBV6-6	NA	CASSLRQGLDQPQHF	TGTGCCAGCAGCCTAAGACAGGGCCTAGATCAGCCCCAGCATTTT
NA	TRBJ2-1	TRBV5-1	NA	CASSSHRYNEQFF	TGCGCCAGCAGCTCGCACAGATACAATGAGCAGTTCTTC
TRBD2	TRBJ2-2	TRBV20-1	few	CSARASGGTGELFF	TGCAGTGCTAGGGCTAGCGGGGGGACCGGGGAGCTGTTTTTT
NA	TRBJ1-6	TRBV15	few	CATSRDLADSPLHF	TGTGCCACCAGCAGAGATCTCGCGGATTCACCCCTCCACTTT
TRBD1	TRBJ1-1	TRBV4-1	NA	CASSQPTGSTEAFF	TGCGCCAGCAGCCAACCGACAGGGTCAACTGAAGCTTTCTTT
NA	TRBJ2-7	TRBV7-7	few	CASSALGGFHEQYF	TGTGCTAGCAGCGCCTTAGGTGGGTTCCACGAGCAGTACTTC
NA	TRBJ1-5	TRBV5-1	many	CASSLAAPGGIRDNQPQHF	TGCGCCAGCAGCTTAGCGGCTCCGGGTGGGATCAGGGACAATCAGCCCCAGCATTTT
NA	TRBJ1-1	TRBV4-2	NA	CASSQDAGRSTEAFF	TGTGCCAGCAGCCAAGACGCCGGAAGGAGTACTGAAGCTTTCTTT
NA	TRBJ2-7	TRBV29-1	few	CSVGTAGYEQYF	TGCAGCGTTGGGACCGCGGGATACGAGCAGTACTTC
NA	TRBJ2-7	TRBV6-2/TRBV6-3	few	CASSLRNSLEQYF	TGTGCCAGCAGTCTCCGCAACAGTCTCGAGCAGTACTTC
NA	TRBJ2-5	TRBV3-1	many	CASSQGWGQSGETQYF	TGTGCCAGCAGCCAAGGCTGGGGGCAAAGCGGAGAGACCCAGTACTTC
NA	TRBJ2-7	TRBV29-1	NA	CSVGLRGSYEQYF	TGCAGCGTTGGACTCAGGGGTAGCTACGAGCAGTACTTC
TRBD1	TRBJ1-1	TRBV11-2	NA	CASSLDGTDPSMNTEAFF	TGTGCCAGCAGCTTAGATGGGACAGATCCTTCTATGAACACTGAAGCTTTCTTT
NA	TRBJ1-5	TRBV7-9	NA	CASSSPGGPNQPQHF	TGTGCCAGCAGCTCGCCTGGCGGGCCCAATCAGCCCCAGCATTTT
NA	TRBJ2-7	TRBV2	few	CASSDSARGIEQYF	TGTGCCAGCAGTGACTCGGCCAGGGGCATCGAGCAGTACTTC
NA	TRBJ1-2	TRBV6-5	NA	CASSYSSARYGYTF	TGTGCCAGCAGTTACTCTTCTGCGCGGTATGGCTACACCTTC
NA	TRBJ2-1	TRBV6-5	NA	CASSYQGHNEQFF	TGTGCCAGCAGTTACCAGGGTCACAATGAGCAGTTCTTC
TRBD2	TRBJ2-1	TRBV19	NA	CASSIKASGGYNEQFF	TGTGCCAGTAGTATAAAGGCTAGCGGGGGCTACAATGAGCAGTTCTTC
NA	TRBJ1-3	TRBV4-1	few	CASSQKLASSGNTIYF	TGCGCCAGCAGCCAGAAATTGGCTAGCTCTGGAAACACCATATATTTT
NA	TRBJ2-7	TRBV4-1	many	CASSLEPGSSYEQYF	TGCGCCAGCAGCCTCGAGCCGGGGAGCTCCTACGAGCAGTACTTC
NA	TRBJ2-5	TRBV20-1	few	CSARDRRTQKETQYF	TGCAGTGCTAGAGATCGCCGGACCCAAAAAGAGACCCAGTACTTC
NA	TRBJ2-1	TRBV18	once	CASSPQESADEQFF	TGTGCCAGCTCACCCCAGGAGTCGGCGGACGAGCAGTTCTTC
NA	TRBJ2-7	TRBV3-1	few	CASSHGTQSYEQYF	TGTGCCAGCAGCCATGGGACGCAGTCCTACGAGCAGTACTTC
TRBD2	TRBJ2-5	TRBV24-1	NA	CATSDRTSGGAFETQYF	TGTGCCACCAGTGATAGGACTAGCGGGGGGGCCTTCGAGACCCAGTACTTC
TRBD1	TRBJ2-7	TRBV12-3/TRBV12-4	many	CASRDGTGNYEQYF	TGTGCCAGCAGGGACGGGACAGGGAATTACGAGCAGTACTTC
NA	TRBJ1-2	TRBV6-5	NA	CASRNGGNNYGYTF	TGTGCCAGCAGAAACGGGGGCAATAACTATGGCTACACCTTC
NA	TRBJ2-3	TRBV5-1	NA	CASSLAGSADPDTQYF	TGCGCCAGCAGCTTGGCCGGGAGTGCAGACCCAGATACGCAGTATTTT
TRBD2	TRBJ2-5	TRBV7-2	NA	CASSPRLIGGETQYF	TGTGCCAGCAGCCCCCGGTTGATCGGGGGGGAGACCCAGTACTTC